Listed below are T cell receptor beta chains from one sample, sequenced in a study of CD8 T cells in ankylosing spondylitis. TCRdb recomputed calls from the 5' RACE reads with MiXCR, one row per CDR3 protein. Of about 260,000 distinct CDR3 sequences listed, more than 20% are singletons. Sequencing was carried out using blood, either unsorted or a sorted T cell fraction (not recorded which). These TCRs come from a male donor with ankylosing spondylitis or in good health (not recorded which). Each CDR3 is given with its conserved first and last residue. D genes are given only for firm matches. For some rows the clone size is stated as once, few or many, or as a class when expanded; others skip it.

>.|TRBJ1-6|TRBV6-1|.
TGTGCCAGCCTAGGGATAGAGTTCGGCTCCTATAATTCACCCCTCCACTTT
CASLGIEFGSYNSPLHF
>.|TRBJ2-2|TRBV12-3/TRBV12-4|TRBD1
TGTGCCAGCACGGACAGGGGAACGAACACCGGGGAGCTGTTTTTT
CASTDRGTNTGELFF
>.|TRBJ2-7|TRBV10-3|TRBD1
TGTGCCATCAGTGAGGGGGGACAGGGATACGAGCAGTACTTC
CAISEGGQGYEQYF
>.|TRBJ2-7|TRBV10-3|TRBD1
TGTGCCATCAGTGAGCAGGACAGGGGGTACGAGCAGTACTTC
CAISEQDRGYEQYF
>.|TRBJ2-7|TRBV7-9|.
TGTGCCAGCAGCCGGCAGGGACGGGGCTACGAGCAGTACTTC
CASSRQGRGYEQYF
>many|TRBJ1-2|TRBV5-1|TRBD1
TGCGCCAGCAGCCGACAGGGGGGCGGCTATGGCTACACCTTC
CASSRQGGGYGYTF
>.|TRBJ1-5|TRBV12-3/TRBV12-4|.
TGTGCCAGCAGGGGGGAATTTAGCAATCAGCCCCAGCATTTT
CASRGEFSNQPQHF
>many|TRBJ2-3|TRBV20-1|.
TGCAGTGCTAGACCGTGGACAACAACAGATACGCAGTATTTT
CSARPWTTTDTQYF
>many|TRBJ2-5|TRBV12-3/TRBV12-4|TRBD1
TGTGCCAGCTCATCCGGGACAGGGGGCAGGGAGACCCAGTACTTC
CASSSGTGGRETQYF
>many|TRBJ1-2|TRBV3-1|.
TGTGCCAGCAGCCAGGGCTTGGTTGGCTACACCTTC
CASSQGLVGYTF
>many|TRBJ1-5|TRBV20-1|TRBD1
TGCAGTGCTAGGATGGAGGGACAGTTATATCAGCCCCAGCATTTT
CSARMEGQLYQPQHF
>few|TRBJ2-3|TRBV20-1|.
TGCAGTGCTAGGGCTCCAGATACGCAGTATTTT
CSARAPDTQYF
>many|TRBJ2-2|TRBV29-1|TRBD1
TGCAGCTTCGGGACAGGGGTCACCGGGGAGCTGTTTTTT
CSFGTGVTGELFF
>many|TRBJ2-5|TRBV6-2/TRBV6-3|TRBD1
TGTGCCAGCAGTTACAGGGACAGGGGCCACCAAGAGACCCAGTACTTC
CASSYRDRGHQETQYF
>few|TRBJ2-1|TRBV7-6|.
TGTGCCAGCAGCTTTGCCCCCGGGAACAATGAGCAGTTCTTC
CASSFAPGNNEQFF
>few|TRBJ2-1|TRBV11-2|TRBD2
TGTGCCAGCAGCACCCCTCTCCGGGGGGAAACAATGAAGGCAGAGCAGTTCTTC
CASSTPLRGETMKAEQFF
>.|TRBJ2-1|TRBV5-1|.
TGCGCCAGCAGCTTGTTGGCCCTGGGGCTCTCCTACAATGAGCAGTTCTTC
CASSLLALGLSYNEQFF
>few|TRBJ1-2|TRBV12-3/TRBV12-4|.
TGTGCCAGCGTGGGAAACTATGGCTACACCTTC
CASVGNYGYTF
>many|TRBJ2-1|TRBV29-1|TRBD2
TGCAGCGTGATGCGGGGGAGCTCCTACAATGAGCAGTTCTTC
CSVMRGSSYNEQFF
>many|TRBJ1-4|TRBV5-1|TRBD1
TGCGCCAGCATGGCCGGGACAGGGAACGAAAAACTGTTTTTT
CASMAGTGNEKLFF
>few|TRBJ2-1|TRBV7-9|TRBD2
TGTGCCAGCAGCTTAGGGCTAGCGGGGAGGACGAACAATGAGCAGTTCTTC
CASSLGLAGRTNNEQFF
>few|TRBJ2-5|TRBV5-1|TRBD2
TGCGCCAGCAGCCGCGCGGGGGGGGGCGAAGAGACCCAGTACTTC
CASSRAGGGEETQYF
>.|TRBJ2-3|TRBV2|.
TGTGCTGGCGGGAGCACAGATACGCAGTATTTT
CAGGSTDTQYF
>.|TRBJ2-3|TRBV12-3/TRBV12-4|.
TGTGCCAGCAGAAAGACGACCCGCACAGATACGCAGTATTTT
CASRKTTRTDTQYF
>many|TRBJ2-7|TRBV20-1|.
TGCAGTGCTAGAGATCCAGGGACGGGGCAATACGAGCAGTACTTC
CSARDPGTGQYEQYF
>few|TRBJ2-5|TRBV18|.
TGTGCCAGCTGGGGACCCCCGTACCAAGAGACCCAGTACTTC
CASWGPPYQETQYF
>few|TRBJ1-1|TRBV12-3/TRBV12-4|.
TGTGCCAGCAGTTTTTCTCGTCACACTGAAGCTTTCTTT
CASSFSRHTEAFF
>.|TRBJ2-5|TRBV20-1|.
TGCAGTGCTAGAGATTTCGGGGTCGGGACAGAGACCCAGTACTTC
CSARDFGVGTETQYF
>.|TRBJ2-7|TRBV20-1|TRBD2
TGCAGTGCTAGCCCCCGGGGGGGGCGGGACGAGCAGTACTTC
CSASPRGGRDEQYF
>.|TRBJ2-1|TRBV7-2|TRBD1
TGTGCCAGCAGCTTAGTCAGGACAGGGGAGCAGTTCTTC
CASSLVRTGEQFF
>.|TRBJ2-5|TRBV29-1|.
TGCAGCGTTGTAGTCAGTTTAGAGACCCAGTACTTC
CSVVVSLETQYF
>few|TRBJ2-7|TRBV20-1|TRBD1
TGCAGTGCTAGAGCTCCGGACAGGGGGCAGTTCGAGCAGTACTTC
CSARAPDRGQFEQYF
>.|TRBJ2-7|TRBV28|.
TGTGCCAGCAGTTTATTGGCAGTGCCCTCCTACGAGCAGTACTTC
CASSLLAVPSYEQYF
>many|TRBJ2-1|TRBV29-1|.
TGCAGCGTTGACCCCAACAATGAGCAGTTCTTC
CSVDPNNEQFF
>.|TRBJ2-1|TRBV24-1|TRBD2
TGTGCCACCAGTGATTTGACGGCGGGGGACCTGAACTCCTACAATGAGCAGTTCTTC
CATSDLTAGDLNSYNEQFF
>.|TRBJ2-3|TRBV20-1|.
TGCAGTGCTGCCCTCAGGGTCGGGGTTGGCACAGATACGCAGTATTTT
CSAALRVGVGTDTQYF
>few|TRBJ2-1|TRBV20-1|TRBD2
TGCAGTGCTAGAACCCCTAGCGGGGGAATACGGAATGAGCAGTTCTTC
CSARTPSGGIRNEQFF
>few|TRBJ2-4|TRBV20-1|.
TGCAGTGCTAGAATACGCACAACAGGAACCGCCAAAAACATTCAGTACTTC
CSARIRTTGTAKNIQYF
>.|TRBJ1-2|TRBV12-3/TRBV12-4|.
TGTGCCAGCAGCATGGGCAGATATGGCTACACCTTC
CASSMGRYGYTF
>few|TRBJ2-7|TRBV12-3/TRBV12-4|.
TGTGCCAGCAGTTTAGCGAAGGGCCCCACGACGCAGTACTTC
CASSLAKGPTTQYF
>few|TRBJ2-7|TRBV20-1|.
TGCAGTGCCTGGCCGAGCTCCTACGAGCAGTACTTC
CSAWPSSYEQYF
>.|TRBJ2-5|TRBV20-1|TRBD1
TGCAGTGCTAGAGGGCCAGGGGGCGGCGAGACCCAGTACTTC
CSARGPGGGETQYF
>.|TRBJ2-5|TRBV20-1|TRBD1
TGCAGTGCTAGAGGGGGACAGGGGGACGAGACCCAGTACTTC
CSARGGQGDETQYF
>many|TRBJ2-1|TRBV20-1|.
TGCAGTGCTCCGAGGTGGGCAGGAGGCAATGAGCAGTTCTTC
CSAPRWAGGNEQFF
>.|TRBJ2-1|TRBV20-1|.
TGCAGTGCCAGAGGCTCGTTTCAGGACAATGAGCAGTTCTTC
CSARGSFQDNEQFF
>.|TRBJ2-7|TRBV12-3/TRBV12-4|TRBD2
TGTGCCAGCGCAATACTAGCGGGGGGAACCTACGAGCAGTACTTC
CASAILAGGTYEQYF
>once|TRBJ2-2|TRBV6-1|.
TGTGCCAGCAGTGCTCAAGGTGGCACCGGGGAGCTGTTTTTT
CASSAQGGTGELFF
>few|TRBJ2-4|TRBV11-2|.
TGTGCCAGCAGCTTCGACCCCAACGACATTCAGTACTTC
CASSFDPNDIQYF
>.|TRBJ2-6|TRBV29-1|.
TGCAGCGTTGATGGTCGGGGCCGAAACTCTGGGGCCAACGTCCTGACTTTC
CSVDGRGRNSGANVLTF
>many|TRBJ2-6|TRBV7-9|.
TGTGCCAGCAGCAAAGGTGCAGGGCTCGGCGGGGCCAACGTCCTGACTTTC
CASSKGAGLGGANVLTF
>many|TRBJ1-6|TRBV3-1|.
TGTGCCAGCAGCCAAGACAGCCGACCCCTCCACTTT
CASSQDSRPLHF
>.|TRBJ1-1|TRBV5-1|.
TGCGCCAGCAGCTTGGGGACAGAGGGTGAAGCTTTCTTT
CASSLGTEGEAFF
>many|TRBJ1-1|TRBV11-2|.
TGTGCCAGCAGCTTAGCGGGCAGGGTGTCCACTGAAGCTTTCTTT
CASSLAGRVSTEAFF
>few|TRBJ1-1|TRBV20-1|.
TGCAGTGCTCGGACAGTTGAAGCTTTCTTT
CSARTVEAFF